This T cell receptor (beta chain) was sequenced during a study of blood T cell repertoires in COVID-19. Across the study: Among Cohort 3 donors, those recovered had two negative PCRs, clearance, or symptom resolution.

Trimming stripped 4 bases from V and 4 bases from J, with 7 bases between. Germline V gives CDR1 SEHNR, CDR2 FQNEAQ (reference sequence). This CDR3 spans 12 amino acids. Data came from immunoSEQ multiplex PCR; TCRdb stores just in-frame clones and leaves some out. The sample has over 200,000 clones, about nine tenths seen once. Participant ages covered about 18 to 100 years across 20 to 30 US areas. Grouping used clinical history reported by participants in a survey and questionnaire. This TCR was recovered from a woman between 45 and 60 years old in a cohort exposed to, infected with or recovered from COVID-19 (not recorded which). The chain employs TRBV7-9 and TRBJ1-2; D is undetermined. Input material: PBMCs or T cells enriched from blood (not recorded which). CDR3 residues: CASSSGLYGYTF. The CDR3 coding sequence is TGTGCCAGCAGCTCTGGGCTCTATGGCTACACCTTC.